The T cell receptor (beta chain) described here comes from a study of blood T cell repertoires in COVID-19. The wider study: In each case, the material was cDNA or gDNA derived from T cells, B-cell-depleted T cells, or PBMCs.

Original analysis: Researchers report that nucleated cell counts were estimated from reference gene primer amplification. Repertoires were generated with immunoSEQ multiplex PCR, while TCRdb's copy carries only in-frame clones and drops some. V, J and clone size are those of that table, while D and trimming were read from the DNA. The table shows approximately 440,000 clones, with 88% occurring only once. V was shortened by 1 base and J by 2 bases, with 15 bases between the two germline ends. The CDR3 runs to 16 residues. CDR1 and CDR2 from the germline V gene are MGHRA and YSYEKL. The sequencing sample was made of peripheral blood. The TCR was taken from a woman in her 50s with COVID-19, enrolled during active disease. The rearrangement uses TRBV4-1 and TRBJ2-7; tentatively, D is TRBD1 (6 bases). For the CDR3, the DNA is TGCGCCAGCAGCCAAGGAAGTGGGGGCCGCACCTACGAGCAGTACTTC. It codes for CASSQGSGGRTYEQYF.